Below are 21 T cell receptor beta chains sequenced from a single sample in a study of cytomegalovirus exposure and HLA in healthy donors. Libraries were prepared by immunoSEQ multiplex PCR; TCRdb keeps only in-frame clonotypes and omits some of them. Of fewer than 140,000 clones listed, 88% are singletons. The sample consisted of PBMCs. The source is a woman aged 18 to 35 in good health and CMV-seropositive.

The rearrangement uses TRBV7-7 and TRBJ2-3, with 9 bases matching TRBD2. The trim removed 5 bases at V and 5 bases at J, leaving 17 bases unmatched. The CDR3 loop spans 18 amino acids. The germline gives CDR1 SSHAT, CDR2 FNYEAQ (reference sequence). In nucleotides, the CDR3 is TGTGCCAGCAGCGCCGTACCGGGCGGGGGGGCGGTCCTAGATACGCAGTATTTT. Residues: CASSAVPGGGAVLDTQYF.

In this sample, this clone turned up a few times. V usage is TRBV29-1 and J usage is TRBJ1-1, with TRBD1 matching over 8 bases. After removal of 6 bases from V and 3 bases from J, the junction contained 3 bases not matched to a gene. Germline V gene data show CDR1 as SQVTM and CDR2 as ANQGSEA. This CDR3 has 12 amino acids. CDR3 loop: CSVETGDTEAFF. The CDR3 bases are TGCAGCGTCGAGACAGGGGACACTGAAGCTTTCTTT.

The CDR3 loop reads CASSFPDRGGTGELFF. The CDR3 bases are TGTGCCAGCAGTTTCCCCGACAGGGGAGGCACCGGGGAGCTGTTTTTT. This chain joins TRBV28 and TRBJ2-2, with TRBD1 identical over 8 bases. The V segment lost 3 bases and the J segment 4 bases; nucleotides outside the gene matches: 7. The CDR3 extends over 16 amino acids. Germline assignment: CDR1 MDHEN and CDR2 SYDVKM.

The V call is TRBV5-1, the J call TRBJ1-4; D perhaps matches TRBD1 (6 bases). This CDR3 has 16 residues. Trimming removed 0 bases from V and 0 bases from J, with 9 bases in between. Germline CDR1 and CDR2: SGHRS and YFSETQ. The CDR3 here is CASSLAAGATNEKLFF. The CDR3 coding sequence is TGCGCCAGCAGCTTGGCGGCAGGGGCAACTAATGAAAAACTGTTTTTT.

The CDR3 DNA sequence: TGTGCCAGCATATTAACAAGACAGAGCACAGATACGCAGTATTTT. Protein: CASILTRQSTDTQYF. The V gene is TRBV2, the J gene TRBJ2-3; D is perhaps TRBD1 (5 bases). The CDR3 has 15 amino acids. The germline V gene encodes CDR1 SNHLY and CDR2 FYNNEI. Trimming pared 7 bases from V and 0 bases from J, leaving 14 bases between.

Here the CDR3 reads CASSGLAGLSNEQFF. The CDR3 DNA reads TGTGCCAGCAGCGGACTAGCGGGGTTGAGCAATGAGCAGTTCTTC. The V and J genes are TRBV9 and TRBJ2-1; 11 bases map to TRBD2. CDR1 is SGDLS and CDR2 is YYNGEE in the germline V gene. This CDR3 spans 15 amino acids. V dropped 3 bases and J dropped 6; count of bases not matched to a gene: 5.

The gene calls are TRBV5-1 and TRBJ2-1; D might be TRBD2 (6 bases). The germline CDR1 and CDR2 sequences are SGHRS and YFSETQ. The CDR3 totals 15 residues. V shed 0 bases and J shed 4 bases, with 11 bases lying between them. This CDR3 reads CASSLVAELYNEQFF. As DNA, the CDR3 is TGCGCCAGCAGCTTGGTAGCGGAGCTTTACAATGAGCAGTTCTTC.

The V gene is TRBV19, the J gene TRBJ2-5; 7 positions agree with TRBD2. Germline V gene data show CDR1 as LNHDA and CDR2 as SQIVND (reference sequence). This CDR3 spans 15 amino acids. With 0 bases clipped from V and 0 bases from J, the junction kept 1 base outside the gene matches. The CDR3 DNA reads TGTGCCAGTAGTATAGAGGGGGGGAACCAAGAGACCCAGTACTTC. Its translation: CASSIEGGNQETQYF. The full variable domain, completed using reference TRBV19 and TRBJ2-5, is DGGITQSPKYLFRKEGQNVTLSCEQNLNHDAMYWYRQDPGQGLRLIYYSQIVNDFQKGDIAEGYSVSREKKESFPLTVTSAQKNPTAFYLCASSIEGGNQETQYFGPGTRLLVL.

CDR3 coding DNA: TGCAGCGTTGAGCTTATAGGGGGCAACACTGAAGCTTTCTTT. As protein: CSVELIGGNTEAFF. The rearrangement uses TRBV29-1 and TRBJ1-1; 7 nucleotides align to TRBD1. From germline, CDR1 is SQVTM and CDR2 ANQGSEA. There are 14 residues in the CDR3. Germline trimming cut 3 bases from V and 2 bases from J; bases unmatched to any gene: 6.

The gene calls are TRBV19 and TRBJ1-2; 7 nucleotides line up with TRBD1. The CDR3 sequence is 14 residues long. The V gene's germline CDR1 is LNHDA and CDR2 SQIVND (reference sequence). The J segment lost 0 bases and the V segment lost 3 bases, leaving 1 base of the junction unmatched. This CDR3 reads CASSIGTANYGYTF. CDR3 bases: TGTGCCAGTAGTATCGGGACAGCTAACTATGGCTACACCTTC.

Regarding this clone: One junction end disagrees with the germline gene, perhaps due to a read error. The V call is TRBV6-1, the J call TRBJ1-2; a weak D match, TRBD1 (5 bases). CDR3 size: 11 residues. Germline lookup yields CDR1 MNHNS and CDR2 SASEGT. For the CDR3, the DNA is TGTGCCAGCATGGGGGGTGATGGAAGGGCCTTC. Its translation is CASMGGDGRAF.

The J gene is TRBJ2-7, the V gene TRBV6-1; possibly TRBD1 for D (5 bases). V was pared by 4 bases and J by 4 bases, with 8 bases between. In germline, CDR1 is MNHNS, CDR2 SASEGT. The CDR3 consists of 12 residues. CDR3 amino acids: CASSVGAYEQYF. The CDR3 DNA reads as TGTGCCAGCAGTGTAGGGGCTTACGAGCAGTACTTC.

This chain connects TRBV19 to TRBJ2-7, with TRBD1 identical over 8 bases. V lost 5 bases to trimming and J lost 3 bases; unmatched junction nucleotides: 9. The germline CDR1 and CDR2 sequences are LNHDA and SQIVND (reference sequence). This CDR3 has 15 residues. Written as DNA, the CDR3 is TGTGCCAGTAGTTTCGGACAGGGCCGGGTCTACGAGCAGTACTTC. This encodes CASSFGQGRVYEQYF.

The gene calls are TRBV19 and TRBJ1-2; a weak D match, TRBD1 (6 bases). CDR1 is LNHDA and CDR2 is SQIVND in the germline V gene (reference sequence). Trimming pared 3 bases from V and 6 bases from J, leaving 14 bases between. The CDR3 consists of 14 residues. CDR3 DNA sequence: TGTGCCAGTAGTATTCCGGGGGGGCAGAATGGCTACACCTTC. Its translation is CASSIPGGQNGYTF.

This rearrangement joins TRBV28 to TRBJ1-5; 7 positions agree with TRBD1. The V gene end was trimmed by 5 bases and the J gene end by 5 bases; junction bases not matched to a gene: 9. Germline CDR1 MDHEN, CDR2 SYDVKM. The CDR3 sequence is 15 residues long. The CDR3 DNA follows: TGTGCCAGCAGTCGGGACAGTAACTACTATCAGCCCCAGCATTTT. Protein: CASSRDSNYYQPQHF.

The rearrangement links TRBV7-2 to TRBJ2-5, with TRBD2 matching over 7 bases. The V gene's germline CDR1 is SGHTA and CDR2 FQGNSA. The ends lost 5 bases at V and 3 bases at J; junction bases unmatched: 9. This CDR3 is 15 amino acids long. CDR3 in DNA: TGTGCCAGCAGCGACTGGCAGCTAGCGGAAGAGACCCAGTACTTC. It translates to CASSDWQLAEETQYF.

This clone occurred once. This chain uses TRBV29-1 with TRBJ1-1; D call uncertain. CDR1 is SQVTM and CDR2 is ANQGSEA in the germline V gene. This CDR3 is built from 13 residues. V gave up 3 bases and J gave up 4 bases, with 12 bases separating them. Here the CDR3 DNA reads TGCAGCGTTGACCTACGCCACCTCACTGAAGCTTTCTTT. It translates to CSVDLRHLTEAFF.

This chain connects TRBV10-3 to TRBJ1-2; 7 bases fit TRBD1. The CDR3 is 15 amino acids. J lost 0 bases, V lost 0 bases, and 1 base had no gene match. CDR1 and CDR2 (germline): ENHRY, SYGVKD. The CDR3 region is CAISESTGPNYGYTF. The CDR3 DNA is TGTGCCATCAGTGAGTCGACAGGGCCTAACTATGGCTACACCTTC.

The V call is TRBV6-1, the J call TRBJ2-7; a possible D gene is TRBD2 (7 bases). There are 15 residues in the CDR3. Germline CDR1 is MNHNS and CDR2 is SASEGT. With 6 bases removed from V and 2 bases from J, the gap between germline ends came to 17 bases. This CDR3 reads CASSKLGGATYEQYV. The DNA for the CDR3 is TGTGCCAGCAGCAAGTTGGGGGGGGCTACCTACGAGCAGTACGTC.

This chain connects TRBV9 to TRBJ1-1, with D tentatively TRBD1 (6 bases). V shed 0 bases and J shed 1 base, with 13 bases lying between them. This CDR3 spans 16 amino acids. CDR1 is SGDLS and CDR2 is YYNGEE in the germline V gene. The CDR3: CASSVAAGVGNTEAFF. Written as DNA, the CDR3 is TGTGCCAGCAGCGTAGCAGCAGGGGTGGGGAACACTGAAGCTTTCTTT.

This sequence joins TRBV2 and TRBJ2-5; 10 positions agree with TRBD1. This CDR3 has 15 residues. Germline CDR1 reads SNHLY; CDR2 reads FYNNEI. The V gene end was trimmed by 8 bases and the J gene end by 2 bases; junction bases not matched to a gene: 8. For the CDR3, the DNA is TGTGCCAGCGGGGGGGACAGGGGAGGGCAAGAGACCCAGTACTTC. Translation: CASGGDRGGQETQYF. The full variable domain, rest sourced from reference TRBV2 and TRBJ2-5, is EPEVTQTPSHQVTQMGQEVILRCVPISNHLYFYWYRQILGQKVEFLVSFYNNEISEKSEIFDDQFSVERPDGSNFTLKIRSTKLEDSAMYFCASGGDRGGQETQYFGPGTRLLVL.